These 26 T cell receptor beta chains share one sample of origin, sequenced in a study of cytomegalovirus exposure and HLA in healthy donors (dated by TCRdb to about 2017). Library generation was performed with the immunoSEQ multiplex PCR assay. The multiplex PCR relied on a mix of 60 forward primers for TCR Vbeta segments and 13 reverse primers for TCR Jbeta segments. TCRdb stores this immuneACCESS table with in-frame sequences only. Part of the clones is absent; in the studies checked, under half of the shortfall reflects unresolved V genes, and no reason is known for the rest. In this sample the table shows around 100,000 clones, 74% of which occur a single time. The ten largest clones represent over 4% of the sample. Sequencing input: PBMCs. The origin of the receptors is a man younger than 40 in good health and CMV-seropositive.

The chain employs TRBV11-2 and TRBJ2-3; TRBD2 is a possible D gene (7 bases). The CDR3 is 17 residues long. V was trimmed by 3 bases and J by 0 bases, leaving 16 bases between them. Germline V CDR1 and CDR2: SGHAT, FQNNGV. In DNA, the CDR3 is TGTGCCAGCAGCTTCCGCGGGCGGGGGCCTAGCACAGATACGCAGTATTTT. Its translation: CASSFRGRGPSTDTQYF.

The chain employs TRBV7-2 and TRBJ2-5, with D maybe TRBD2 (7 bases). Germline assignment: CDR1 SGHTA and CDR2 FQGNSA. CDR3 length: 16 amino acids. The V end lost 5 bases, the J end lost 6 bases, and 22 bases lay between the germline ends. The CDR3 here is CASSTTRGGHSQTQYF. The CDR3 DNA follows: TGTGCCAGCAGCACAACCCGCGGGGGCCACAGTCAGACCCAGTACTTC.

This chain connects TRBV4-1 to TRBJ1-2; 12 bases map to TRBD1. Germline values: CDR1 MGHRA, CDR2 YSYEKL. The junction had 3 bases not matched to a gene; V was cut back by 4 bases and J by 6 bases. The CDR3 consists of 14 residues. CDR3 nucleotide sequence: TGCGCCAGCAGCCGAGGGACAGGGGGCGATGGCTACACCTTC. It specifies CASSRGTGGDGYTF.

The table lists this clone with a few counts. The rearrangement joins TRBV5-1 to TRBJ2-1, with D uncertain. CDR3 length: 16 amino acids. The V gene's germline CDR1 is SGHRS and CDR2 YFSETQ. V lost 2 bases and J lost 0, with 12 bases in between. The CDR3 protein is CASSLIQASSYNEQFF. The CDR3 coding sequence is TGCGCCAGCAGCTTAATCCAAGCGTCCTCCTACAATGAGCAGTTCTTC.

The V and J genes are TRBV18 and TRBJ2-7, with TRBD1 matching 9 bases. J was trimmed by 5 bases and V by 4 bases; bases with no gene match: 12. The CDR3 contains 16 residues. Germline V gives CDR1 KGHSH, CDR2 LQKENI. The CDR3 loop is CASSRSWGTGLDEQYF. The CDR3 DNA sequence: TGTGCCAGCTCACGATCATGGGGGACAGGGCTGGACGAGCAGTACTTC.

The CDR3 coding sequence is TGTGCCAGCACTCTCCGAGCAGGGCCCTACGAGCAGTACTTC. This codes for CASTLRAGPYEQYF. The V gene is TRBV14, the J gene TRBJ2-7, with D possibly matching TRBD1 (5 bases). V was trimmed by 7 bases and J by 2 bases, leaving 15 bases between them. This CDR3 is built from 14 residues. Germline-derived CDR1 and CDR2 are SGHDN and FVKESK.

The chain carries TRBV18 and TRBJ2-2, with a possible D match to TRBD1 (6 bases). Trimming cost V 2 bases and J 3 bases, with 7 bases left between them. Per the germline V gene, CDR1 is KGHSH and CDR2 is LQKENI. This CDR3 has 14 amino acids. The CDR3 is CASSPEGDTGELFF. Written as DNA, the CDR3 is TGTGCCAGCTCACCAGAGGGGGACACCGGGGAGCTGTTTTTT.

This clone was recorded once. The chain has TRBV10-1 and TRBJ1-3, with D maybe TRBD1 (6 bases). Germline CDR1 is WNHNN and CDR2 is SYGVQD (reference sequence). V shed 7 bases and J shed 2 bases, with 12 bases lying between them. CDR3 length equals 14 residues. The CDR3 nucleotides are TGCGCCAGCACCAGCGGGACACCTGGAAACACCATATATTTT. Translating it yields CASTSGTPGNTIYF.

V is TRBV30 and J is TRBJ2-7, with TRBD1 matching over 9 bases. The junction had 10 bases not matched to a gene; V was cut back by 1 base and J by 6 bases. Germline loops: CDR1 GTSNPN, CDR2 SVGIG (reference sequence). CDR3 length: 15 amino acids. The CDR3 loop is CAWSDGTGKLGEQYF. In DNA form, the CDR3 reads TGTGCCTGGAGTGACGGGACAGGGAAGTTGGGCGAGCAGTACTTC.

The CDR3 nucleotides read TGTGCCAGCAGTTCGGAGGACAGGGCGCCGAACACTGAAGCTTTCTTT. This gives the protein CASSSEDRAPNTEAFF. This chain uses TRBV28 with TRBJ1-1; 8 nucleotides match TRBD1. J was trimmed by 1 base and V by 4 bases; bases with no gene match: 8. The CDR3 consists of 16 residues. Germline-derived CDR1 and CDR2 are MDHEN and SYDVKM.

This clone was recorded only once. The chain uses TRBV5-1 and TRBJ2-5, with 14 bases lining up with TRBD2. The CDR3 is 18 residues long. Germline V CDR1 and CDR2: SGHRS, YFSETQ. Trimming at V came to 4 bases and at J to 3 bases, leaving 11 bases not matched to a gene. CDR3 sequence reads: CASSRGTSGGSYKETQYF. The DNA of the CDR3 is TGCGCCAGCAGCCGAGGGACTAGCGGGGGAAGCTACAAAGAGACCCAGTACTTC.

This clone was seen only a few times. This chain joins TRBV6-1 and TRBJ2-1; perhaps TRBD1 as D (6 bases). CDR1 is MNHNS and CDR2 is SASEGT in the germline V gene. CDR3 size: 12 residues. V gave up 0 bases and J gave up 13 bases, with 10 bases separating them. Written as DNA, the CDR3 is TGTGCCAGCAGTGAAGCGTGGGGGCAACAGTTCTTC. Translating it yields CASSEAWGQQFF.

The J gene is TRBJ2-7, the V gene TRBV29-1; 8 bases agree with TRBD1. CDR1 and CDR2 from the germline V gene are SQVTM and ANQGSEA. The junction had 4 bases not matched to a gene; V was cut back by 4 bases and J by 2 bases. The CDR3 consists of 13 residues. In DNA, the CDR3 is TGCAGCGTTGCCGGGACAGGTGCCTACGAGCAGTACTTC. Residues: CSVAGTGAYEQYF.

The chain employs TRBV5-5 and TRBJ2-1; no clear D. The germline CDR1 and CDR2 sequences are SGHKS and YYEKEE (reference sequence). The CDR3 sequence is 13 residues long. The chain's CDR3 is CGASSSVHNEQFF. CDR3 bases: TGTGGGGCCAGCAGCTCCGTCCACAATGAGCAGTTCTTC.

This clone has a handful of counts. The chain uses TRBV4-2 and TRBJ2-7; D is possibly TRBD2 (6 bases). The CDR3 totals 14 residues. Germline CDR1 and CDR2: LGHNA and YNFKEQ. Trimming removed 0 bases at V and 6 bases at J, with 12 bases between. This CDR3 is CASSQDLLGGEQYF. DNA for the CDR3: TGTGCCAGCAGCCAAGATCTTTTGGGGGGCGAGCAGTACTTC.

The chain carries TRBV5-4 and TRBJ2-1; D remains ambiguous. Per the germline V gene, CDR1 is SGHNT and CDR2 is YYREEE (reference sequence). This CDR3 is 14 amino acids long. Trimming cost V 0 bases and J 4 bases, with 8 bases left between them. CDR3 in DNA: TGTGCCAGCAGCTTGGAGCAGGCTTACAATGAGCAGTTCTTC. Encoded protein: CASSLEQAYNEQFF.

The genes are TRBV28 and TRBJ2-7, with TRBD1 matching 8 bases. Unmatched junction bases numbered 9, after V lost 8 bases and J lost 6 bases. Germline CDR1 reads MDHEN; CDR2 reads SYDVKM. CDR3 length: 13 residues. The CDR3 nucleotides read TGTGCCAGCGGGGACAGGCGTTTGGCCGAGCAGTACTTC. Translation: CASGDRRLAEQYF.

This clone was seen only a few times. This rearrangement joins TRBV19 to TRBJ2-2; D is possibly TRBD2 (6 bases). The CDR3 loop spans 11 amino acids. The V gene lost 8 bases and the J gene lost 7 bases, with 8 bases spanning the gap. From germline, CDR1 is LNHDA and CDR2 SQIVND (reference sequence). The CDR3, as DNA: TGTGCCAGTCGGGAGTTCGGGGAGCTGTTTTTT. It codes for CASREFGELFF.

With respect to this clone: Other DNA sequences from this sample encode an identical CDR3 as well. This chain uses TRBV30 with TRBJ1-4; 10 bases align to TRBD1. Germline V CDR1 and CDR2: GTSNPN, SVGIG (reference sequence). The CDR3 contains 15 residues. The ends lost 0 bases at V and 6 bases at J; junction bases unmatched: 4. CDR3 region: CAWSVHGTGDEKLFF. The CDR3 DNA follows: TGTGCCTGGAGTGTACACGGGACAGGGGATGAAAAACTGTTTTTT.

V is TRBV5-1 and J is TRBJ2-7; 10 bases agree with TRBD1. The V gene end was trimmed by 5 bases and the J gene end by 2 bases; junction bases not matched to a gene: 4. The V gene's germline CDR1 is SGHRS and CDR2 YFSETQ. The CDR3 length is 14 residues. CDR3 sequence: CASRQGTGAYEQYF. The DNA for the CDR3 is TGCGCCAGCAGACAAGGGACAGGGGCCTACGAGCAGTACTTC.

The chain joins TRBV27 to TRBJ2-1; D is possibly TRBD2 (5 bases). Germline CDR1 MNHEY, CDR2 SMNVEV (reference sequence). V was shortened by 3 bases and J by 9 bases, with 12 bases between the two germline ends. The CDR3 consists of 13 residues. CDR3 bases: TGTGCCAGCAGTTTCTCGGGAATGAGTGAGCAGTTCTTC. Residues: CASSFSGMSEQFF.

With respect to this clone: Compared with germline, one end of the junction differs, possibly owing to a read error. The CDR3 nucleotides read TGCAGTGCTAGCCCCGACGCGGGCTACCCCTTC. Its translation is CSASPDAGYPF. The gene calls are TRBV20-1 and TRBJ1-2; no clear D gene. Germline CDR1 is DFQATT and CDR2 is SNEGSKA (reference sequence). CDR3 size: 11 residues.

The CDR3 DNA reads as TGTGCCAGTAGTACCCGACAAGCAGGGTCACCCCTCCACTTT. It codes for CASSTRQAGSPLHF. This chain joins TRBV19 and TRBJ1-6; TRBD1 is a possible D gene (5 bases). Germline V gene data show CDR1 as LNHDA and CDR2 as SQIVND (reference sequence). The V gene lost 4 bases and the J gene lost 10 bases, with 14 bases spanning the gap. The length of the CDR3 is 14 residues.

The chain is built from TRBV7-9 and TRBJ1-2, with TRBD1 as a possible D gene (5 bases). CDR3 size: 14 residues. V lost 7 bases and J 1 base, leaving 13 bases between the germline ends. Germline-derived CDR1 and CDR2 are SEHNR and FQNEAQ (reference sequence). As DNA, the CDR3 is TGTGCCAGCAAGCAAGACAGCTATAACTATGGCTACACCTTC. As protein: CASKQDSYNYGYTF.

This clone occurred many times. CDR3 sequence: CASSISSGNEQFF. The CDR3 DNA is TGTGCCAGTAGTATATCGAGCGGCAATGAGCAGTTCTTC. The chain is built from TRBV19 and TRBJ2-1; maybe TRBD2 (5 bases). Germline-derived CDR1 and CDR2 are LNHDA and SQIVND (reference sequence). The germline V and J ends were trimmed by 2 bases and 6 bases, with 8 bases remaining between them. The CDR3 runs 13 residues.

This chain links TRBV6-1 with TRBJ1-1; 9 bases are shared with TRBD1. The CDR3 covers 13 residues. V shed 6 bases and J 11 bases; nucleotides not matched to a gene: 10. CDR1 and CDR2 from the germline V gene are MNHNS and SASEGT. In DNA form, the CDR3 reads TGTGCCAGCAGCCCCAGAGGGGACAGGGCCGCTTTCTTT. It specifies CASSPRGDRAAFF.